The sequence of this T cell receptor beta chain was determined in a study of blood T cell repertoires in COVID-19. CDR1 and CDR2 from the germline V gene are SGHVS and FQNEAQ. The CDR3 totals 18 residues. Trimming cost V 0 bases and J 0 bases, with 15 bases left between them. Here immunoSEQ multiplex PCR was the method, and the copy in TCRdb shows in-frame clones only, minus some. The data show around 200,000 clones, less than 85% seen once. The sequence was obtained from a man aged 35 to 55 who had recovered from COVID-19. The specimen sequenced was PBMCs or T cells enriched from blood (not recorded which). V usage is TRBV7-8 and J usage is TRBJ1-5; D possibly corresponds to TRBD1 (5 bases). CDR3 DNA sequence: TGTGCCAGCAGCTTAGCGCTCGGGGGAGTCTATAGCAATCAGCCCCAGCATTTT. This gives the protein CASSLALGGVYSNQPQHF. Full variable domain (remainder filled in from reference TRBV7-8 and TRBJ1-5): GAGVSQSPRYKVAKRGQDVALRCDPISGHVSLFWYQQALGQGPEFLTYFQNEAQLDKSGLPSDRFFAERPEGSVSTLKIQRTQQEDSAVYLCASSLALGGVYSNQPQHFGDGTRLSIL.